The clone carrying this T cell receptor beta chain showed up just a few times. The repertoire was sequenced with immunoSEQ multiplex PCR; TCRdb's copy has only in-frame clones and lacks some. The sample carries more than 2,000 clones, around a quarter recorded once. The sample comes from a study of T cells in localized non-small cell lung cancer. V was trimmed by 5 bases and J by 6 bases, leaving 14 bases between them. The CDR3 covers 14 residues. Germline V lookup: CDR1 SGDLS, CDR2 YYNGEE. This sequence joins TRBV9 and TRBJ2-2; TRBD2 might be the D (5 bases). The receptor's source is a woman between 35 and 75 years old with stage I lung adenocarcinoma. Sequencing was performed on lung tumor tissue, taken before any cancer treatment. The CDR3 nucleotides are TGTGCCAGCAGTGTGAGGGCAAGGTCCGGGGAGCTGTTTTTT. It encodes CASSVRARSGELFF.